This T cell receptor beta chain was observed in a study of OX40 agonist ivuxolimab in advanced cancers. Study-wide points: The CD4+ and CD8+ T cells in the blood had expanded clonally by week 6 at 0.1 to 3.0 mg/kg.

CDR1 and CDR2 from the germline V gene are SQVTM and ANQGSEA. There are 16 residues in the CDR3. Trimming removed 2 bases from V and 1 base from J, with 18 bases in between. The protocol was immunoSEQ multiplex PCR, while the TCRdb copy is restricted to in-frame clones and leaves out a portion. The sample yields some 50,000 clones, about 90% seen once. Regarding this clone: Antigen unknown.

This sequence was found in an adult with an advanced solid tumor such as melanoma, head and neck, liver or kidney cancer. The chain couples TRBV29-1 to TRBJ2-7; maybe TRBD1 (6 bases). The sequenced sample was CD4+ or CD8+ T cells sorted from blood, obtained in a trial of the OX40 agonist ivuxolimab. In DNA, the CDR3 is TGCAGCGTTGAAAGGCGCCGGACAGACAATTCCTACGAGCAGTACTTC. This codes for CSVERRRTDNSYEQYF.